This TCR beta chain was recovered during a study of blood T cell repertoires in COVID-19. In the study overall: COVID-19 samples from acute and convalescent phases originated in the United States, Italy and Spain. Sample material is recorded as cDNA or gDNA derived from T cells, B-cell-depleted T cells, or PBMCs.

CDR1 and CDR2 from the germline V gene are MNHEY and SVGAGI. The CDR3 is 14 residues long. With 8 bases clipped from V and 7 bases from J, the junction kept 12 bases outside the gene matches. Original processing notes: Amplifying reference gene primers gave estimates of nucleated cell counts. Assay: immunoSEQ multiplex PCR; the TCRdb copy retains only in-frame clones and omits some. V, J and clone size reflect that table, while D and trimming were determined from the DNA. The data hold 9,500 to 10,000 clones, with about 81% observed a single time. The gene calls are TRBV6-5 and TRBJ2-7; TRBD1 aligns across 9 bases. The source material was peripheral blood. The receptor was derived from a man between 60 and 75 years old with active COVID-19. The CDR3: CASRKQGASGEQYF. CDR3 coding DNA: TGTGCCAGCCGAAAACAGGGGGCATCGGGGGAGCAGTACTTC.